Listed here are 20 T cell receptor beta chains from one sample, sequenced in a study of T-cell memory formation after mild COVID-19. TCRdb used MiXCR to reprocess the 5' RACE reads, holding one entry per CDR3 protein. The sample shows approximately 300,000 distinct CDR3 sequences, 8% to 10% of them seen only once. Sequencing used PBMCs or a T cell subset sorted from them (not recorded which). These receptors originate from a man aged 18 to 30 who had mild COVID-19 (a few samples of this study predate the infection). Cell type and time point are not known.

This clonotype was picked up many times. The rearrangement joins TRBV6-1 to TRBJ2-2; 9 bases are shared with TRBD1. This CDR3 is built from 15 residues. The trim removed 0 bases at V and 7 bases at J, leaving 3 bases unmatched. Germline loops: CDR1 MNHNS, CDR2 SASEGT. The chain's CDR3 is CASSEAQGAVGELFF. DNA of the CDR3: TGTGCCAGCAGTGAAGCACAGGGGGCGGTCGGGGAGCTGTTTTTT.

This clonotype was found a few times. The V and J genes are TRBV5-5 and TRBJ2-7; 7 positions match TRBD1. The germline V gene encodes CDR1 SGHKS and CDR2 YYEKEE (reference sequence). V shed 2 bases and J 0 bases; nucleotides not matched to a gene: 5. The CDR3 extends over 15 amino acids. CDR3 in amino acids: CASSFAPGGSYEQYF. The CDR3 DNA is TGTGCCAGCAGCTTTGCACCAGGGGGCTCCTACGAGCAGTACTTC.

This clonotype was detected a few times. It is unclear where the CDR3 begins or ends on the DNA, so no DNA is shown, and the CDR3 is as TCRdb lists it. The V call is TRBV12-3 or TRBV12-4, the J call TRBJ2-3. Counting both end residues, the CDR3 totals 11 amino acids. CDR3: CASILGDTQYF.

This clonotype was found a few times. The chain has TRBV15 and TRBJ1-4; D is perhaps TRBD1 (6 bases). V was shortened by 5 bases and J by 8 bases, with 18 bases between the two germline ends. CDR1 is LNHNV, CDR2 YYDKDF, per germline (reference sequence). This CDR3 is built from 15 residues. The CDR3 sequence: CATSGGTLLGEKLFF. DNA of the CDR3: TGTGCCACCAGCGGCGGGACACTTCTAGGAGAAAAACTGTTTTTT.

The rearrangement joins TRBV20-1 to TRBJ2-2; 7 positions match TRBD1. CDR3 length equals 14 residues. Trimming at V came to 0 bases and at J to 6 bases, leaving 4 bases not matched to a gene. Germline V gene sequence: CDR1 DFQATT, CDR2 SNEGSKA (reference sequence). In DNA, the CDR3 is TGCAGTGCTAGAGATCCAGGGGGTCCCGGGGAGCTGTTTTTT. Its translation is CSARDPGGPGELFF.

This clonotype has a handful of counts. The rearrangement joins TRBV9 to TRBJ2-7, with D possibly matching TRBD1 (6 bases). V lost 0 bases and J lost 8, with 21 bases in between. The germline CDR1 and CDR2 sequences are SGDLS and YYNGEE. This CDR3 is built from 16 residues. The CDR3 sequence: CASSVAPGDHPRKQYF. The CDR3 DNA sequence: TGTGCCAGCAGCGTAGCCCCAGGGGACCACCCTCGTAAGCAGTACTTC.

This clonotype appeared a few times. The chain uses TRBV4-3 and TRBJ2-2, with D hard to call. Germline V lookup: CDR1 LGHNA, CDR2 YSLEER. This CDR3 comprises 13 residues. V lost 0 bases and J lost 9, with 8 bases in between. The CDR3 loop is CASSQDKDRELFF. In DNA, the CDR3 is TGCGCCAGCAGCCAAGACAAGGACCGGGAGCTGTTTTTT.

The rearrangement uses TRBV12-3 or TRBV12-4 and TRBJ1-5; the D gene is possibly TRBD1 (5 bases). The CDR3 extends over 14 amino acids. Trimming removed 7 bases from V and 4 bases from J, with 14 bases in between. The CDR3 nucleotides are TGTGCCAGCACCGTGGACATCTTAAATCAGCCCCAGCATTTT. Translation: CASTVDILNQPQHF.

In this sample, this clonotype turned up a few times. The J gene is TRBJ2-7, the V gene TRBV7-9, with 8 bases fitting TRBD1. The CDR3 has 16 amino acids. V shed 1 base, J shed 4 bases, and the junction held 9 bases outside the gene matches. From germline, CDR1 is SEHNR and CDR2 FQNEAQ (reference sequence). The CDR3 DNA follows: TGTGCCAGCAGCTTAGTCCGGGACAGGTCTAAGTACGAGCAGTACGTC. It specifies CASSLVRDRSKYEQYV.

The rearrangement joins TRBV4-3 to TRBJ2-2; 8 positions agree with TRBD1. CDR1 LGHNA and CDR2 YSLEER come from the germline V gene. The CDR3 totals 16 residues. With 5 bases clipped from V and 0 bases from J, the junction kept 5 bases outside the gene matches. In DNA, the CDR3 is TGCGCCAGCAGCGCAGGGACAGGCGCGAACACCGGGGAGCTGTTTTTT. Protein product: CASSAGTGANTGELFF.

This clonotype was detected only a few times. The chain links TRBV12-3 or TRBV12-4 to TRBJ1-1; the match to TRBD1 covers 9 bases. Trimming took 4 bases from V and 3 from J; bases not matched to a gene: 6. CDR3 size: 15 residues. CDR3 loop: CASSSRDRDHTEAFF. The CDR3 nucleotides read TGTGCCAGCAGTTCCCGGGACAGGGACCACACTGAAGCTTTCTTT.

This clonotype was counted between two and nine times. V gene TRBV10-2 combines with J gene TRBJ2-3; 8 nucleotides agree with TRBD2. This CDR3 comprises 14 residues. The J segment lost 3 bases and the V segment lost 7 bases, leaving 6 bases of the junction unmatched. Germline lookup yields CDR1 WSHSY and CDR2 SAAADI. The CDR3 bases are TGCGCCAGCAAGGAGCGGGGGAAGACAGATACGCAGTATTTT. Translation gives CASKERGKTDTQYF.

This clonotype was detected a few times. The chain has TRBV7-2 and TRBJ2-3, with no clear D. V was trimmed by 4 bases and J by 6 bases, leaving 14 bases between them. CDR3 length equals 14 residues. Germline assignment: CDR1 SGHTA and CDR2 FQGNSA. CDR3 sequence (DNA): TGTGCCAGCAGCTCCCACTCCCTGGTCGATACGCAGTATTTT. Its translation: CASSSHSLVDTQYF.

The V and J genes are TRBV5-1 and TRBJ2-6; possibly TRBD1 for D (7 bases). This CDR3 has 17 residues. The germline gives CDR1 SGHRS, CDR2 YFSETQ. Trimming removed 2 bases at V and 2 bases at J, with 14 bases between. This chain's CDR3 is CASSFLGGGTGANVLTF. The DNA for the CDR3 is TGCGCCAGCAGCTTCCTCGGAGGGGGCACTGGGGCCAACGTCCTGACTTTC.

The V call is TRBV7-2, the J call TRBJ1-6, with no clear D. CDR3 size: 17 residues. V was cut by 6 bases and J by 7 bases, with 22 bases left in between. CDR1 and CDR2 from the germline V gene are SGHTA and FQGNSA. CDR3 sequence reads: CASRNSALRVRNSPLHF. The CDR3 DNA follows: TGTGCCAGCAGGAACTCGGCCCTCCGGGTTAGGAATTCACCCCTCCACTTT. The full variable domain, in which reference TRBV7-2 and TRBJ1-6 provide the parts outside the CDR3, is GAGVSQSPSNKVTEKGKDVELRCDPISGHTALYWYRQSLGQGLEFLIYFQGNSAPDKSGLPSDRFSAERTGGSVSTLTIQRTQQEDSAVYLCASRNSALRVRNSPLHFGNGTRLTVT.

This clonotype has a handful of counts. V usage is TRBV3-1 and J usage is TRBJ2-1; 12 bases line up with TRBD2. The V gene end was trimmed by 4 bases and the J gene end by 7 bases; junction bases not matched to a gene: 5. This CDR3 has 15 amino acids. Germline V gene lookup returns CDR1 LGHDT and CDR2 YNNKEL (reference sequence). This chain's CDR3 is CASSPSGGALNEQFF. CDR3 nucleotide sequence: TGTGCCAGCAGCCCTAGCGGGGGGGCACTAAATGAGCAGTTCTTC.

This clonotype turned up a few times. The rearrangement links TRBV18 to TRBJ2-1, with D unresolved. V lost 3 bases and J 5 bases, leaving 11 bases between the germline ends. CDR1 and CDR2 (germline): KGHSH, LQKENI. The CDR3 extends over 14 amino acids. This chain's CDR3 is CASSPTPTDNEQFF. The DNA of the CDR3 is TGTGCCAGCTCACCTACCCCGACCGACAATGAGCAGTTCTTC.

This clonotype was found many times. The CDR3 region is CASEQQGRGYEQYF. As DNA, the CDR3 is TGTGCCAGCGAGCAACAGGGCCGTGGCTACGAGCAGTACTTC. The chain carries TRBV6-2 or TRBV6-3 and TRBJ2-7; possible D gene TRBD1, 6 bases. Germline loops: CDR1 MNHEY, CDR2 SVGEGT. The V end was cut by 8 bases, the J end by 3 bases, with 17 bases between. This CDR3 is 14 amino acids long.

Ten or more counts support this clonotype. The V and J genes are TRBV28 and TRBJ1-6; TRBD1 matches at 9 bases. J gave up 14 bases and V 7 bases, and 12 bases lay outside the gene matches. Looked up from germline, CDR1 is MDHEN and CDR2 is SYDVKM. The CDR3 covers 14 residues. The DNA for the CDR3 is TGTGCCAGCATTGAGTCGGGACAGGGAAAATCCCTCCACTTT. Residues: CASIESGQGKSLHF.

The chain carries TRBV7-3 and TRBJ2-7; possible D gene TRBD2, 7 bases. Germline CDR1 reads SGHTA; CDR2 reads FQGTGA. V was cut by 5 bases and J by 5 bases, with 13 bases left in between. This CDR3 comprises 13 residues. This CDR3 is CASSPKGGDEQYV. The CDR3 DNA follows: TGTGCCAGCAGCCCTAAAGGGGGGGACGAGCAGTACGTC.